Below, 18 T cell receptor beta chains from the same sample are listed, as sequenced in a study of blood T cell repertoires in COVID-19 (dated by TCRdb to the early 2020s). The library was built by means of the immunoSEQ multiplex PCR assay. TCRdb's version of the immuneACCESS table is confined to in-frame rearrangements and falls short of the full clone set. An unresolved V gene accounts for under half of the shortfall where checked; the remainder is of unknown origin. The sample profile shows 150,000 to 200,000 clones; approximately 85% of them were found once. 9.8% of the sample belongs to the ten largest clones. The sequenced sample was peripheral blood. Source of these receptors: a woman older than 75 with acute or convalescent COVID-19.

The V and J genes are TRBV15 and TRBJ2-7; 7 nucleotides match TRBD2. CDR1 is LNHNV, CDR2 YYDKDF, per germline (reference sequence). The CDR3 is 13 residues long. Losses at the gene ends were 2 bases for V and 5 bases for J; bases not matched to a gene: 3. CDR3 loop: CATSRRSGDEQYF. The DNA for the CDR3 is TGTGCCACCAGCAGACGGAGCGGGGACGAGCAGTACTTC.

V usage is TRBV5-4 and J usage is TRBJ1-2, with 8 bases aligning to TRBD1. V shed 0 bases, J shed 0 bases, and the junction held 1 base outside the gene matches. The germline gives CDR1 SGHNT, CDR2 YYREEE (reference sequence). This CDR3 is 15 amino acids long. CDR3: CASSLGGQANYGYTF. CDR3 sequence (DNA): TGTGCCAGCAGCTTGGGGGGACAGGCTAACTATGGCTACACCTTC.

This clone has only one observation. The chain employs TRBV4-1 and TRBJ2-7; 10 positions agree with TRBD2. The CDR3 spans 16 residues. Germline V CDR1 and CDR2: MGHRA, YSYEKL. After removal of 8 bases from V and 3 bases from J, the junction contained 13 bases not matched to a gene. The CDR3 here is CASRLTASGRVYEQYF. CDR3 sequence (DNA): TGCGCCAGCCGCCTGACGGCTAGCGGGAGAGTCTACGAGCAGTACTTC.

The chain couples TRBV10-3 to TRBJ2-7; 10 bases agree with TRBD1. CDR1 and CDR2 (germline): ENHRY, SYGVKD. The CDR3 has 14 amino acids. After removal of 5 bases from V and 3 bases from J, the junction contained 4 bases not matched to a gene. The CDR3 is CAISKGQGNYEQYF. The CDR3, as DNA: TGTGCCATCAGTAAGGGACAGGGGAACTACGAGCAGTACTTC.

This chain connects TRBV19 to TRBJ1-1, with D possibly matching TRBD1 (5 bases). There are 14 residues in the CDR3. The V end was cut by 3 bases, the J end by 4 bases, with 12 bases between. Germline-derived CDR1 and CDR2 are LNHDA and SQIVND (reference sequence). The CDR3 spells CASSIGRVGTEAFF. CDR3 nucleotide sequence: TGTGCCAGTAGTATCGGCAGGGTAGGCACTGAAGCTTTCTTT.

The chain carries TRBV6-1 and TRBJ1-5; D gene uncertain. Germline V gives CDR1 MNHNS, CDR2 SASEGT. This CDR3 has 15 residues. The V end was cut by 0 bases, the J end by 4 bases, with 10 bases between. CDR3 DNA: TGTGCCAGCAGTGAAGCTTCGACGGGTAATCAGCCCCAGCATTTT. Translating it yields CASSEASTGNQPQHF.

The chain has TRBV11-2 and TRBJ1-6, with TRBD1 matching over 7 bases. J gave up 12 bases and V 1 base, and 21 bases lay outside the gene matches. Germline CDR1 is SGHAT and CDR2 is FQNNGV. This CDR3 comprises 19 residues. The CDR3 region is CASSLAVTRGALMYLPLHF. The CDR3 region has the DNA TGTGCCAGCAGCTTAGCGGTGACCAGGGGGGCCCTGATGTATTTACCCCTCCACTTT.

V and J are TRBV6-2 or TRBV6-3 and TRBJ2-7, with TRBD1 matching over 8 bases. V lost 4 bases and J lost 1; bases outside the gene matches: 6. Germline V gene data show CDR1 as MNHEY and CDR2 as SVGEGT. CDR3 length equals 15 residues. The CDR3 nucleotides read TGTGCCAGCAGTTGGACAGGGCCGCCTTCCTACGAGCAGTACTTC. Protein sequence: CASSWTGPPSYEQYF.

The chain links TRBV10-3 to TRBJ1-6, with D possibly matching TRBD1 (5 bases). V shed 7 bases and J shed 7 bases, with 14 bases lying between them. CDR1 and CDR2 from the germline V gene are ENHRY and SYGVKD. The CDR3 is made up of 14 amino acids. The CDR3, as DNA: TGTGCCATCACCCGGGGAGGGGACAATTCACCCCTCCACTTT. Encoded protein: CAITRGGDNSPLHF.

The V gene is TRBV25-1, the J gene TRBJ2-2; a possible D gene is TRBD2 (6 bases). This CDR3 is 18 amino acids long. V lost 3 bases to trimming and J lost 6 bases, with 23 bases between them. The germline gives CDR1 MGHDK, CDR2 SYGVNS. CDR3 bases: TGTGCCAGCAGTGAGGGGGGAGTTTTTTTCCAGTGGTCCGGGGAGCTGTTTTTT. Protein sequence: CASSEGGVFFQWSGELFF.

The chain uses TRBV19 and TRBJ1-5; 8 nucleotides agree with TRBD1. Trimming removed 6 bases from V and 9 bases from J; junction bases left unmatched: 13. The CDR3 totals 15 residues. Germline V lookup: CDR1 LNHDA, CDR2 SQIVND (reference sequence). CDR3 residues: CASRDSGTGRRPQHF. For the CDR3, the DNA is TGTGCCAGTAGAGACTCCGGGACAGGCCGGCGGCCCCAGCATTTT.

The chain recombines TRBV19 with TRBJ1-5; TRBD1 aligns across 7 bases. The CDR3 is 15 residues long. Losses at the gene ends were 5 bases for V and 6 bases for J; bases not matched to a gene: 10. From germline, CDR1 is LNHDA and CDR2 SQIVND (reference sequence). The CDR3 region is CASSGTGVVGQPQHF. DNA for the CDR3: TGTGCCAGTAGTGGAACAGGGGTGGTCGGTCAGCCCCAGCATTTT.

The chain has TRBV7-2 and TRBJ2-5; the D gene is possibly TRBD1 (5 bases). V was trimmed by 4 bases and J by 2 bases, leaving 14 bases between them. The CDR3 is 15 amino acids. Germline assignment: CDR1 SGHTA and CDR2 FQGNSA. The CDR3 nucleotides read TGTGCCAGCAGCTCCCCACGACAGAGACAAGAGACCCAGTACTTC. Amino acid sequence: CASSSPRQRQETQYF.

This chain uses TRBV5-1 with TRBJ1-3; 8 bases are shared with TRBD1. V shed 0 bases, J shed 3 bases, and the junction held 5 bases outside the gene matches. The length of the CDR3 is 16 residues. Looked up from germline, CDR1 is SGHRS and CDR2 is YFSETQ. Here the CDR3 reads CASSLAGQVRGNTIYF. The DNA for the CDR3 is TGCGCCAGCAGCTTGGCGGGACAGGTCCGTGGAAACACCATATATTTT.

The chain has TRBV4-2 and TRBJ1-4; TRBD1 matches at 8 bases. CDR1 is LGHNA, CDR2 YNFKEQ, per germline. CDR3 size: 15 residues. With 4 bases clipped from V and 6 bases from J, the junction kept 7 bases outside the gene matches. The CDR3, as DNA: TGTGCCAGCAGCCCAGGCAGGGGGCAATATGAAAAACTGTTTTTT. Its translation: CASSPGRGQYEKLFF.

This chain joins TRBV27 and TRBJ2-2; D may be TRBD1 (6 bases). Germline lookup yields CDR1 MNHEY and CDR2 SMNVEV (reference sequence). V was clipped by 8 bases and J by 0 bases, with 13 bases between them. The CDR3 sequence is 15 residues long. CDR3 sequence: CASRSGQSNTGELFF. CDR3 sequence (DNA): TGTGCCAGCCGTTCCGGACAGTCGAACACCGGGGAGCTGTTTTTT.

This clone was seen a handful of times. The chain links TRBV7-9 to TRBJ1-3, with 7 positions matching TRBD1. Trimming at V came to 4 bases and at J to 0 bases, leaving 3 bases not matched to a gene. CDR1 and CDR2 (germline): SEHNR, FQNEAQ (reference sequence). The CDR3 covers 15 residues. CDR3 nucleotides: TGTGCCAGCAGCTGGGACAGTTTCTCTGGAAACACCATATATTTT. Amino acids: CASSWDSFSGNTIYF.

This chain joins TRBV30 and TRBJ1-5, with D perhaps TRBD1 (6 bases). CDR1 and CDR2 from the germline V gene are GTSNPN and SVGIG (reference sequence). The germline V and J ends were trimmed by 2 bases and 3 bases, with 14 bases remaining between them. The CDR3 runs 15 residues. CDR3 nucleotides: TGTGCCTGGAGTTTACAGGGATTGTTCAATCAGCCCCAGCATTTT. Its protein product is CAWSLQGLFNQPQHF. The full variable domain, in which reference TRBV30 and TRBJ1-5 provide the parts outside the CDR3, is SQTIHQWPATLVQPVGSPLSLECTVEGTSNPNLYWYRQAAGRGLQLLFYSVGIGQISSEVPQNLSASRPQDRQFILSSKKLLLSDSGFYLCAWSLQGLFNQPQHFGDGTRLSIL.